The clone carrying this T cell receptor beta chain appeared a few times. V lost 9 bases and J lost 0, with 14 bases in between. Germline lookup yields CDR1 MGHDK and CDR2 SYGVNS. The CDR3 is 14 amino acids. This record comes from a study of blood T cell repertoires in COVID-19. The assay was immunoSEQ multiplex PCR, and TCRdb's table has in-frame clones only and misses some. The sample shows about 130,000 clones, around 85% of them seen only once. Sequenced sample: peripheral blood. The TCR comes from a woman in her 50s who had recovered from COVID-19. The rearrangement joins TRBV25-1 to TRBJ2-5; possibly TRBD1 for D (5 bases). The CDR3 loop reads CASSPRTNQETQYF. The CDR3 DNA is TGTGCCAGTTCCCCCAGGACAAACCAAGAGACCCAGTACTTC.